This T cell receptor (beta chain) was captured in a study of T-cell memory formation after mild COVID-19. General observations from the study: Clones shrinking between day 15 and 85 showed a balanced CD4/CD8 split, and those that grew later tilted toward CD4+. Some clones that responded were present in memory (sampled pre-infection), which suggests cross-reactive memory joined.

V lost 4 bases and J 2 bases, leaving 10 bases between the germline ends. In germline, CDR1 is SGHRS, CDR2 YFSETQ. CDR3 length: 14 amino acids. This clonotype was counted a few times. Its matching antigen is unknown. TCRdb reanalysed the 5' RACE reads using MiXCR and keeps one entry per CDR3 protein. Here the sample spans about 290,000 distinct CDR3 sequences, approximately 15% being singletons. This sequence was found in a man aged 18-30 years who had mild COVID-19 (a few samples of this study predate the infection). Cell type and time point are not known. The chain recombines TRBV5-1 with TRBJ1-3; D gene uncertain. Sequenced material: PBMCs or a T cell subset sorted from them (not recorded which). The CDR3 protein is CASSPVSTGNTIYF. The CDR3 DNA follows: TGCGCCAGCAGCCCTGTCAGTACTGGAAACACCATATATTTT. Variable domain in full (rest from reference TRBV5-1 and TRBJ1-3): KAGVTQTPRYLIKTRGQQVTLSCSPISGHRSVSWYQQTPGQGLQFLFEYFSETQRNKGNFPGRFSGRQFSNSRSEMNVSTLELGDSALYLCASSPVSTGNTIYFGEGSWLTVV.